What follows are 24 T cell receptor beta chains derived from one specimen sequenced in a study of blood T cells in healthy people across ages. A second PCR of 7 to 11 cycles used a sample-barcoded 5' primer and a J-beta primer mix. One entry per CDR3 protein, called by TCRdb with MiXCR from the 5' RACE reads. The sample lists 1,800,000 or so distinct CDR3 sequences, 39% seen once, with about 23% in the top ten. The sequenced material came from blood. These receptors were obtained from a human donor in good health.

CDR3 sequence (DNA): TGCGCCAGCCGCCTTCAGGGGGCAAGGAACACTGAAGCTTTCTTT. Its translation is CASRLQGARNTEAFF. The rearrangement uses TRBV5-1 and TRBJ1-1; 8 nucleotides match TRBD1. CDR1 is SGHRS and CDR2 is YFSETQ in the germline V gene. The CDR3 contains 15 residues. Trimming took 7 bases from V and 1 from J; bases not matched to a gene: 9.

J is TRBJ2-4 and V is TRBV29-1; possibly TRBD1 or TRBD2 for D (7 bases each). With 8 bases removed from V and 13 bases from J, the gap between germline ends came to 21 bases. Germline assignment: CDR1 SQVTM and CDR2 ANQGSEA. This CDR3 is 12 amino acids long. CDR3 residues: CSSGGAAGEQYF. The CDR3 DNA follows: TGCAGCTCAGGGGGGGCCGCAGGGGAGCAGTACTTC.

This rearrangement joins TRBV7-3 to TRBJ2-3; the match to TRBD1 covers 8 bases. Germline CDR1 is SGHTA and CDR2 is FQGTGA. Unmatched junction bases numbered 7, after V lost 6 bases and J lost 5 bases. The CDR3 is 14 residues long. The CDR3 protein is CASSRRTGIDTQYF. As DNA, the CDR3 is TGTGCCAGCAGTCGACGGACAGGGATAGATACGCAGTATTTT.

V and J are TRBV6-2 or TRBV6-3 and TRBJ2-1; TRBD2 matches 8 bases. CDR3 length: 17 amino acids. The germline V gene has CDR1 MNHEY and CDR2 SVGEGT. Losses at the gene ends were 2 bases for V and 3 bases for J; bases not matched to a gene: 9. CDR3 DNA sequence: TGTGCCAGCAGTTACACCATAGGCGGGGGGATCTACAATGAGCAGTTCTTC. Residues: CASSYTIGGGIYNEQFF.

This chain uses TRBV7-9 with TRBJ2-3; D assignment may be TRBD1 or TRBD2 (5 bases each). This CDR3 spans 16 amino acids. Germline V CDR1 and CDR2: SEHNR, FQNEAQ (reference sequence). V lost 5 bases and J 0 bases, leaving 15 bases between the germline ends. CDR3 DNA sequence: TGTGCCAGCAGCGATGCCCGTGGGGACAGCACAGATACGCAGTATTTT. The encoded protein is CASSDARGDSTDTQYF.

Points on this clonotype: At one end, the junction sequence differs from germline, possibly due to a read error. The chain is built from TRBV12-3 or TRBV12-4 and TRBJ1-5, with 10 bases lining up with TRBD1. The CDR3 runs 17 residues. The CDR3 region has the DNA TGTGCCAGCAGTTCCCAAGGGACAGGGGTTCTTGATCAGCCCCAACATTTT. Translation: CASSSQGTGVLDQPQHF.

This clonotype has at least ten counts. The DNA for the CDR3 is TGCGCCAGCAGCCTGGGGCCCCTAAATACCCGGAACACTGAAGCTTTCTTT. This translates into CASSLGPLNTRNTEAFF. The chain combines TRBV5-1 with TRBJ1-1; possibly TRBD1 for D (5 bases). This CDR3 comprises 17 residues. Germline V lookup: CDR1 SGHRS, CDR2 YFSETQ. V dropped 4 bases and J dropped 1 base, with 20 bases sitting between them.

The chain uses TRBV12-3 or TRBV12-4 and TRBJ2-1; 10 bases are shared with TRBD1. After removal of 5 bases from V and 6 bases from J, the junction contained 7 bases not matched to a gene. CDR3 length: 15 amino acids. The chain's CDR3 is CASSPRQGALNEQFF. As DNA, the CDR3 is TGTGCCAGCAGTCCTCGACAGGGGGCCCTCAATGAGCAGTTCTTC.

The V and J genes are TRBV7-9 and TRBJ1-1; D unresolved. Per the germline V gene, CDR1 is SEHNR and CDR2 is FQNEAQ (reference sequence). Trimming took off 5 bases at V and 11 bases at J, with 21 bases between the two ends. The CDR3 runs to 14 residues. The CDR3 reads CASSLRADRLRAFF. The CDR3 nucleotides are TGTGCCAGCAGCCTTCGGGCCGATCGATTGAGGGCTTTCTTT.

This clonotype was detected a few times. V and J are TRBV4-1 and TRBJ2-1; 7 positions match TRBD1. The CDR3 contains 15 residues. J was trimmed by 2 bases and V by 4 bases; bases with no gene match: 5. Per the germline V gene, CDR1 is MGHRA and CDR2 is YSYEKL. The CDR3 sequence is CASSPTGVPYNEQFF. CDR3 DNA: TGCGCCAGCAGCCCCACAGGGGTCCCCTACAATGAGCAGTTCTTC.

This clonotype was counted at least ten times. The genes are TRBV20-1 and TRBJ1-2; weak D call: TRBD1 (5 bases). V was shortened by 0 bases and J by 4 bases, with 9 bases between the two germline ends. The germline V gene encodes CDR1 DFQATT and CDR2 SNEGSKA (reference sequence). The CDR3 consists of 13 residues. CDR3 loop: CSAREGAPYGYTF. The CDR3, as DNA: TGCAGTGCTAGAGAAGGGGCCCCCTATGGCTACACCTTC.

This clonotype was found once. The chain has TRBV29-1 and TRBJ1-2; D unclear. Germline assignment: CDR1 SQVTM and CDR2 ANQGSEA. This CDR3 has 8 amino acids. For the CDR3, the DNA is TGCGGTACTAGGGACTACACCTTC. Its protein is CGTRDYTF. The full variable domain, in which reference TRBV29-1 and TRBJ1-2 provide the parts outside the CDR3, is SAVISQKPSRDICQRGTSLTIQCQVDSQVTMMFWYRQQPGQSLTLIATANQGSEATYESGFVIDKFPISRPNLTFSTLTVSNMSPEDSSIYLCGTRDYTFGSGTRLTVV.

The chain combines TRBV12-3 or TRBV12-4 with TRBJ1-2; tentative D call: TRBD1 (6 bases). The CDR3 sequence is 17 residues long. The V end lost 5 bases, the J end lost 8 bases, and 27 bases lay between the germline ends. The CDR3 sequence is CASSLIQGSGPSRGYTF. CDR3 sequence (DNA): TGTGCCAGCAGTCTAATACAGGGTTCTGGGCCTTCGCGAGGCTACACCTTC.

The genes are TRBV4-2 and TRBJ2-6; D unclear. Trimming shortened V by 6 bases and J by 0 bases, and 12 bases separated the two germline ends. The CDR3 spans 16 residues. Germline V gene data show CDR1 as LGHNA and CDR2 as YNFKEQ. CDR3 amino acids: CASSDSTGSGANVLTF. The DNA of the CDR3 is TGTGCCAGCAGTGACTCGACGGGCTCTGGGGCCAACGTCCTGACTTTC.

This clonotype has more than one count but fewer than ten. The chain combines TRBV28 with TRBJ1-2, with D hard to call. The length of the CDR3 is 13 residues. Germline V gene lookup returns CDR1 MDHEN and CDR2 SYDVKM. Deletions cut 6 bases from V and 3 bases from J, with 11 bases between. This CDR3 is CASRPESYYGYTF. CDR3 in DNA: TGTGCCAGCAGACCTGAATCATACTATGGCTACACCTTC.

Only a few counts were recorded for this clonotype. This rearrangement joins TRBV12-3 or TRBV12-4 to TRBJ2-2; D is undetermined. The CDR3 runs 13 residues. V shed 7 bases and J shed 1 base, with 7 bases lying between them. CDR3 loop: CASTLGNTGELFF. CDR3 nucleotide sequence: TGTGCCAGCACCCTGGGGAACACCGGGGAGCTGTTTTTT.

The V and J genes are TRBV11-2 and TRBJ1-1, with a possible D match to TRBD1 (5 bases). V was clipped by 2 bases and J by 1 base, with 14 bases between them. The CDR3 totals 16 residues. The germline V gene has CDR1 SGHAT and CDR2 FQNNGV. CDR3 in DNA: TGTGCCAGCAGCTTAAGTAGGGGTTTAGGGAACACTGAAGCTTTCTTT. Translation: CASSLSRGLGNTEAFF.

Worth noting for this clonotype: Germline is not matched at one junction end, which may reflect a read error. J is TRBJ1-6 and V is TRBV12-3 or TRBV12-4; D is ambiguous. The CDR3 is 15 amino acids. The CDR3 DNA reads TGTGCCGGCAGTAAAACAAGGCTGTCAAGTTCACCCCTCCACTTT. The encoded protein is CAGSKTRLSSSPLHF.

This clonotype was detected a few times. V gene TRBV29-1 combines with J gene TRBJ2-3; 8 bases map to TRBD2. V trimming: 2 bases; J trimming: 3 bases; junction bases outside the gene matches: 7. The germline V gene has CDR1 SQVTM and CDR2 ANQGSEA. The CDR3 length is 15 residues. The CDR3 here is CSVEPAGAGTDTQYF. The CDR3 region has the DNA TGCAGCGTTGAACCAGCGGGGGCTGGAACAGATACGCAGTATTTT.

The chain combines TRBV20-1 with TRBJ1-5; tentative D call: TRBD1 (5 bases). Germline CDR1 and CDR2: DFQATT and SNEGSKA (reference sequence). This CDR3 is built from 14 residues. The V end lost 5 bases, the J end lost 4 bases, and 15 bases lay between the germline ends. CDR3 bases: TGCAGTGCTCCCCAGGGTTTTGGGAATCAGCCCCAGCATTTT. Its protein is CSAPQGFGNQPQHF.

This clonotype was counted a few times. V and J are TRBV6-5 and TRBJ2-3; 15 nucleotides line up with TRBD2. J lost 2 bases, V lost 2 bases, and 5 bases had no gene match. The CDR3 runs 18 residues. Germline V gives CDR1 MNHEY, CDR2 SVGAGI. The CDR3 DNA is TGTGCCAGCAGTTACGGGACTAGCGGGGGGCCCCTCACAGATACGCAGTATTTT. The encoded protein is CASSYGTSGGPLTDTQYF.

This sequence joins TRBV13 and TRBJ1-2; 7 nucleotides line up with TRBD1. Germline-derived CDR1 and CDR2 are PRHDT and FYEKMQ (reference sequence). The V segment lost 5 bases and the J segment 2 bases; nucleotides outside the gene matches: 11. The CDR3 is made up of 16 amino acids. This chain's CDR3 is CASSMTTTGKNYGYTF. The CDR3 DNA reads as TGTGCCAGCAGCATGACTACGACAGGGAAAAACTATGGCTACACCTTC.

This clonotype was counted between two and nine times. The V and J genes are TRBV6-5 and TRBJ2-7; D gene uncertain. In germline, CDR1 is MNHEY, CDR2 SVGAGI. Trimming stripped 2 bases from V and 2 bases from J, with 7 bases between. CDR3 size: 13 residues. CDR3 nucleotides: TGTGCCAGCAGTTACCGGCAGCCCTACGAGCAGTACTTC. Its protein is CASSYRQPYEQYF.

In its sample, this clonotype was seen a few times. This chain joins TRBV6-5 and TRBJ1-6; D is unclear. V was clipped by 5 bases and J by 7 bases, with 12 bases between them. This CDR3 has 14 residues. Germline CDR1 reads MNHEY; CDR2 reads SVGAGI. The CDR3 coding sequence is TGTGCCAGCAGTCGTCTTCTAGAGAATTCACCCCTCCACTTT. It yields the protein CASSRLLENSPLHF.